This T cell receptor (beta chain) was sequenced for a study of cytomegalovirus exposure and HLA in healthy donors. Study-level points and caveats: Three CMV-associated chains were confirmed in vitro to be specific for CMV antigens. Researchers reported in a later analysis that common viral pathogens appeared linked to several top clusters.

PCR used 60 Vbeta primers and 13 Jbeta primers. TCRdb keeps only in-frame clones here, not all; method: immunoSEQ multiplex PCR. Of 150,000 to 200,000 clones in the sample, 80% to 85% were seen once. About this clone itself: Its specificity is not known.

Trimming left V 7 bases short and J 4 bases short, with 6 bases between. Germline V gives CDR1 SGDLS, CDR2 YYNGEE. The CDR3 length is 11 residues. The sequenced sample consisted of PBMCs. This TCR came from a human donor in good health. J is TRBJ1-3 and V is TRBV9; D perhaps matches TRBD1 (5 bases). The CDR3 reads CASGGGNTIYF. CDR3 nucleotide sequence: TGTGCCAGCGGGGGGGGAAACACCATATATTTT.